This T cell receptor (beta chain) was recorded in a study of T cells expressing NK-cell markers. Study-wide context: Sorted CD3+CD56-NKG2C+, CD3+CD56+NKG2C- and CD3+CD56+NKG2C+ T cells were the source of the TCR beta repertoires.

Generation of TCR beta cDNA was performed by 5'RACE template switching incorporating UMIs. TCRdb reprocessed the 5' RACE reads and reports one entry per CDR3 protein, with no DNA. The sample includes 300,000 to 500,000 distinct CDR3 sequences. Details on this clonotype: Its antigen is as yet unknown.

Germline values: CDR1 LNHNV, CDR2 YYDKDF (reference sequence). This CDR3 comprises 13 residues. Findings of the study overall: There remained a lack of clarity about HCMV specificity of expanded NKG2C+ T cell clones.

The J gene is TRBJ2-4, the V gene TRBV15. Sequencing was carried out using blood T cells: a sorted CD56 or NKG2C T cell subset, CD4+ or CD8+ T cells, or bulk PBMC T cells (not recorded which). This TCR came from a woman in her fifties or sixties in good health. CDR3 residues: CASGGVAKNIQYF.